This TCR beta chain was identified in a study of cytomegalovirus exposure and HLA in healthy donors. Healthy bone marrow donors made up the donors. In this sample, this clone turned up once. The antigen is unknown. Study findings and constraints: Later analysis showed TCR association rates varying by HLA locus, highest for DRB1 and lowest for HLA-C. Researchers catalogued about 150 TCR beta chains as cytomegalovirus-associated.

The PCR used 60 Vbeta and 13 Jbeta primers. Method: immunoSEQ multiplex PCR; TCRdb's copy keeps in-frame clones and lacks some. The table lists roughly 150,000 clones, around 80% of them singletons, with 2.2% in the top ten. This clonotype was sampled from a young man in good health and CMV-seronegative. The sequencing sample was made of PBMCs.

In nucleotides, the CDR3 is TGCAGCCTTATCGACAGGGTAGGGGATGGCACAGATACGCAGTATTTT. It encodes CSLIDRVGDGTDTQYF. The gene calls are TRBV29-1 and TRBJ2-3; 7 bases fit TRBD1. V lost 8 bases to trimming and J lost 1 base; unmatched junction nucleotides: 15. The CDR3 extends over 16 amino acids. Germline CDR1 is SQVTM and CDR2 is ANQGSEA.